This T cell receptor beta chain was captured in a study of OX40 agonist ivuxolimab in advanced cancers. Study-wide context: Eligibility admitted prior anti-PD-1, anti-PD-L1 or anti-CTLA-4 therapy; roughly 37% had some.

The protocol was immunoSEQ multiplex PCR, while the TCRdb copy is restricted to in-frame clones and leaves out a portion. The sample yields over 45,000 clones, roughly 80% seen once. Study-wide results and limits: Dosing at 0.1 to 3.0 mg/kg was accompanied by clonal expansion of CD4+ and CD8+ blood T cells by week 6.

CDR1 is MNHEY, CDR2 SVGAGI, per germline. Trimming took off 4 bases at V and 1 base at J, with 10 bases between the two ends. The CDR3 is 14 residues long. On this clone: Its matching antigen is unknown.

The receptor was derived from an adult with an advanced solid tumor such as melanoma, head and neck, liver or kidney cancer. The sample here was CD4+ or CD8+ T cells sorted from blood, taken in a trial of the OX40 agonist ivuxolimab. The chain is built from TRBV6-5 and TRBJ1-1, with TRBD1 as a possible D gene (5 bases). CDR3 DNA sequence: TGTGCCAGCAGTTTCGTCGACAGGAACACTGAAGCTTTCTTT. Residues: CASSFVDRNTEAFF.